Listed below are T cell receptor beta chains from one sample, sequenced in a study of T cell responses to AZD1222 COVID-19 vaccine. TCRdb keeps only in-frame clones here, not all; method: immunoSEQ multiplex PCR. The sample contains 50,000 to 75,000 clones, 85% to 90% of which appear only once. The sequencing here drew on peripheral blood, taken 28 days after the second AZD1222 dose. These TCRs come from an adult who received the AZD1222 COVID-19 vaccine. Each CDR3 is given with its conserved first and last residue. A D gene is named only where the DNA matches it firmly. Size values are once, few and many counts, or a class for expanded clones, and some rows have none.

size,V,J,D,CDR3,DNA
NA,TRBV5-4,TRBJ1-1,NA,CASSIQGQRNTEAFF,TGTGCCAGCTCTATACAGGGTCAAAGGAACACTGAAGCTTTCTTT
NA,TRBV3-1/TRBV3-2,TRBJ2-3,NA,CASSHGTAYTDTQYF,TGTGCCAGCAGCCACGGCACGGCTTACACAGATACGCAGTATTTT
NA,TRBV6-5,TRBJ2-5,TRBD2,CASIPRLAGEETQYF,TGTGCCAGCATCCCGAGACTAGCGGGAGAAGAGACCCAGTACTTC
NA,TRBV30,TRBJ1-2,TRBD1,CACRDRGLMSYGYTF,TGTGCCTGCCGGGACAGGGGGCTAATGAGCTATGGCTACACCTTC
NA,TRBV6-5,TRBJ1-6,TRBD1,CASRSGQGYNSPLHF,TGTGCCAGCAGAAGTGGACAGGGCTATAATTCACCCCTCCACTTT
NA,TRBV10-3,TRBJ1-1,NA,CAISGSQGTTEAFF,TGTGCCATCAGTGGGTCACAGGGTACGACTGAAGCTTTCTTT
NA,TRBV5-1,TRBJ2-5,TRBD2,CASSLTSGGAGKSHQYF,TGCGCCAGCAGCCTGACTAGCGGGGGGGCCGGCAAGAGTCACCAGTACTTC
once,TRBV2,TRBJ2-1,NA,CASSEGLVSEWYNEQFF,TGTGCCAGCAGTGAAGGGTTGGTCAGCGAATGGTACAATGAGCAGTTCTTC
once,TRBV5-1,TRBJ2-5,NA,CASSPLGQSQETQYF,TGCGCCAGCAGTCCCCTCGGACAGTCCCAAGAGACCCAGTACTTC
NA,TRBV19,TRBJ2-4,TRBD2,CASSTGGGVLAKNIQYF,TGTGCCAGTAGCACGGGCGGGGGGGTACTAGCCAAAAACATTCAGTACTTC
NA,TRBV7-2,TRBJ2-1,NA,CASSPLANNNEQFF,TGTGCCAGCAGCCCTCTAGCGAATAACAATGAGCAGTTCTTC
NA,TRBV6-5,TRBJ1-1,NA,CASGHLNTEAFF,TGTGCCAGTGGCCATTTGAACACTGAAGCTTTCTTT
NA,TRBV10-3,TRBJ2-3,TRBD1,CAISEGQGTDTQYF,TGTGCCATCAGTGAGGGACAGGGGACAGATACGCAGTATTTT
NA,TRBV5-1,TRBJ2-7,TRBD1,CASSLFPVGTGEGEQYF,TGCGCCAGCAGCCTATTCCCGGTGGGGACAGGGGAAGGCGAGCAGTACTTC
few,TRBV12-5,TRBJ1-1,NA,CASGGPGLRGNTEAFF,TGTGCTAGTGGTGGCCCAGGTCTCAGGGGGAACACTGAAGCTTTCTTT
NA,TRBV30,TRBJ1-6,NA,CAWYLRGSNSPLHF,TGTGCCTGGTACCTGAGGGGGAGTAATTCACCCCTCCACTTT
NA,TRBV10-1,TRBJ2-7,TRBD2,CASSTSGGSYEQYF,TGCGCCAGCTCTACTAGCGGGGGATCCTACGAGCAGTACTTC
NA,TRBV3-1/TRBV3-2,TRBJ1-5,NA,CASSQGVQVNQPQHF,TGTGCCAGCAGCCAAGGGGTACAGGTTAATCAGCCCCAGCATTTT
NA,TRBV5-1,TRBJ2-7,TRBD2,CASRQTSGRPEQYF,TGCGCCAGCAGGCAGACTAGCGGGAGACCCGAGCAGTACTTC
NA,TRBV11-3,TRBJ2-1,TRBD2,CASSLHTGTKLSYNEQFF,TGTGCCAGCAGCCTACACACCGGGACTAAACTTTCCTACAATGAGCAGTTCTTC
few,TRBV4-2,TRBJ2-5,TRBD2,CASSQDVAGQETQYF,TGTGCCAGCAGCCAAGACGTAGCGGGGCAAGAGACCCAGTACTTC
NA,TRBV2,TRBJ1-1,NA,CASSDLSGWLRLMNTEAFF,TGTGCCAGCAGTGACCTAAGCGGGTGGCTTCGCCTTATGAACACTGAAGCTTTCTTT
NA,TRBV9,TRBJ2-2,TRBD1,CASSFLPGTGSNSGELFF,TGTGCCAGCAGCTTCCTCCCTGGGACAGGGAGTAATTCCGGGGAGCTGTTTTTT
NA,TRBV18,TRBJ2-7,NA,CASSPPSPYEQYF,TGTGCCAGCTCACCACCGTCCCCCTACGAGCAGTACTTC
NA,TRBV5-1,TRBJ2-7,TRBD1,CASSLEQGAYEQYF,TGCGCCAGCAGCTTGGAACAGGGGGCTTACGAGCAGTACTTC
NA,TRBV27,TRBJ1-4,TRBD1,CASSLSAGQGVEKLFF,TGTGCCAGCAGCTTATCGGCGGGACAGGGGGTAGAAAAACTGTTTTTT
NA,TRBV6-5,TRBJ1-3,NA,CASSSGRSSGNTIYF,TGTGCCAGCAGTAGTGGACGAAGCTCTGGAAACACCATATATTTT
NA,TRBV9,TRBJ2-7,NA,CASSVVGQGADEQYF,TGTGCCAGCAGCGTAGTAGGCCAGGGCGCAGACGAGCAGTACTTC
once,TRBV27,TRBJ2-5,TRBD1,CASSLRGTGTGVAKETQYF,TGTGCCAGCAGTTTACGGGGGACCGGGACAGGGGTCGCAAAAGAGACCCAGTACTTC
NA,TRBV10-3,TRBJ1-2,NA,CAINAGSTGGGYTF,TGTGCCATAAACGCCGGGAGCACTGGAGGTGGCTACACCTTC
NA,TRBV19,TRBJ2-1,NA,CASSILRDGEQFF,TGTGCCAGTAGTATATTACGGGATGGGGAGCAGTTCTTC
NA,TRBV11-2,TRBJ2-1,NA,CASTHTTNEQFF,TGTGCCAGCACCCATACCACCAACGAGCAGTTCTTC
NA,TRBV7-9,TRBJ2-7,TRBD1,CASSDRDSLYEQYF,TGTGCCAGCAGCGACCGGGACAGTCTCTACGAGCAGTACTTC
NA,TRBV3-1/TRBV3-2,TRBJ2-1,TRBD2,CASSPRLTSGGSYNEQFF,TGTGCCAGCAGCCCACGTCTGACTAGCGGGGGTTCTTACAATGAGCAGTTCTTC
NA,TRBV6-5,TRBJ1-1,NA,CASSSGNTEAFF,TGTGCCAGCAGCTCTGGGAACACTGAAGCTTTCTTT
NA,TRBV19,TRBJ1-4,NA,CASTNRASTNEKLFF,TGTGCCAGTACCAACAGGGCCTCCACTAATGAAAAACTGTTTTTT
NA,TRBV5-1,TRBJ2-1,NA,CASTGGTSSYNEQFF,TGCGCCAGCACTGGGGGGACCAGCTCCTACAATGAGCAGTTCTTC
NA,TRBV9,TRBJ2-1,TRBD2,CASSVATGGNEQFF,TGTGCCAGCAGCGTAGCTACGGGGGGGAATGAGCAGTTCTTC
NA,TRBV6-5,TRBJ1-2,TRBD1,CASRPSWTGNGYTF,TGTGCCAGCAGACCCTCTTGGACAGGGAATGGCTACACCTTC
NA,TRBV3-1/TRBV3-2,TRBJ1-5,TRBD1,CASSHSDRVGTQPQHF,TGTGCCAGCAGCCACTCGGACAGGGTCGGTACTCAGCCCCAGCATTTT
NA,TRBV5-3,TRBJ1-2,TRBD1,CARSFQDRRYYGYTF,TGTGCCAGAAGCTTTCAGGACAGGCGTTACTATGGCTACACCTTC
NA,TRBV9,TRBJ2-3,NA,CASSVATGASTDTQYF,TGTGCCAGCAGCGTAGCTACCGGGGCTAGCACAGATACGCAGTATTTT
NA,TRBV19,TRBJ2-3,TRBD2,CASSMSTSGSLWTADTQYF,TGTGCCAGTAGTATGAGTACTAGCGGGAGTCTTTGGACCGCAGATACGCAGTATTTT
NA,TRBV28,TRBJ2-5,NA,CASSLIGGKTQYF,TGTGCCAGCAGTTTAATAGGGGGGAAGACCCAGTACTTC
NA,TRBV10-3,TRBJ2-1,NA,CAISAPSGQSRANNEQFF,TGTGCCATCAGTGCCCCGTCCGGACAGTCGCGGGCAAACAATGAGCAGTTCTTC
NA,TRBV7-2,TRBJ2-5,TRBD1,CASSSTGLETQYF,TGTGCCAGCAGCTCGACAGGGTTGGAGACCCAGTACTTC